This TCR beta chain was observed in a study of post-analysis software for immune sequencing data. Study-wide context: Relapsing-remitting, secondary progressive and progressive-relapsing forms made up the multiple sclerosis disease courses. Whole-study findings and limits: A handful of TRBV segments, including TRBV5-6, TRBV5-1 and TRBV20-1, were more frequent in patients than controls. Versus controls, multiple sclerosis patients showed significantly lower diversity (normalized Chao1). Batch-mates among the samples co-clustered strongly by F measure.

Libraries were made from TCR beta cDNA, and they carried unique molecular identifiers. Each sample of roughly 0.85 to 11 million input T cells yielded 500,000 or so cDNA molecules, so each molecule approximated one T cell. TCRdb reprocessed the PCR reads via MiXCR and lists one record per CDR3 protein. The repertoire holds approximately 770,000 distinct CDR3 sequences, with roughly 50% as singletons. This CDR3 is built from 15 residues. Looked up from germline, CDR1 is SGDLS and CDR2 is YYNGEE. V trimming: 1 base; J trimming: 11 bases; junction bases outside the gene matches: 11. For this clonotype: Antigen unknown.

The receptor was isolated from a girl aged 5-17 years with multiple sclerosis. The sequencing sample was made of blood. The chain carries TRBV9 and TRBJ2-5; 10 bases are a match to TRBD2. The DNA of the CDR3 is TGTGCCAGCAGCGTATGGGGACTAGCGAGCAATGAGCAGTACTTC. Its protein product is CASSVWGLASNEQYF.